The clone carrying this TCR beta chain showed up many times. Its antigen is still unknown. TCRdb analysed the reads with MiXCR anew, one entry per CDR3 protein. There are over 300,000 distinct CDR3 sequences in the sample; 8% to 10% occur only once, and around 4.5% lies in the top ten. This CDR3 region has 11 residues. V lost 6 bases to trimming and J lost 4 bases, with 6 bases between them. The data belong to a study of T cell repertoires in cytomegalovirus infection. Study-wide findings and caveats: It was HLA-C-restricted CMV-specific TCR beta clonotypes that dominated the response ex vivo.

The sample consisted of PBMCs. The chain employs TRBV12-3 or TRBV12-4 and TRBJ1-1; D is undetermined. This sequence originates from a human donor in good health (CMV status not recorded). Some clones in this sample may be carry-over from other donors' samples. The CDR3 DNA is TGTGCCAGCAGGGGTGCCACTGAAGCTTTCTTT. The encoded protein is CASRGATEAFF.